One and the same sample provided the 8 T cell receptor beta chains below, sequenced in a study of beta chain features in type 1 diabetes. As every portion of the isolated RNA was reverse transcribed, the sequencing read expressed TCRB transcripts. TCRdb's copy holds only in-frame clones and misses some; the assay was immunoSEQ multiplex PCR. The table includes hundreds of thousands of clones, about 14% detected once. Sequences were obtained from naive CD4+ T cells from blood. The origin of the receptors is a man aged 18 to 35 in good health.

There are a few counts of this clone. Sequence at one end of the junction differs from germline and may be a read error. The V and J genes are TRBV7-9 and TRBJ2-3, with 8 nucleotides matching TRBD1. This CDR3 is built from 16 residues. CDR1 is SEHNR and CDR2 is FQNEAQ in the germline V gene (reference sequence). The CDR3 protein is CASSVAHRGSTDTQYF. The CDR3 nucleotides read TGTGCCAGCAGCGTAGCACACAGGGGGAGCACAGATACGCAGTATTTT.

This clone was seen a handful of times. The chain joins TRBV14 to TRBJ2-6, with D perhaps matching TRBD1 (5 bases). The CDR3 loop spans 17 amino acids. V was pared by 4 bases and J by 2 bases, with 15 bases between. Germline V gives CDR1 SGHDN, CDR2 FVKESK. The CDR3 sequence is CASSPERGRAGANVLTF. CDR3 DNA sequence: TGTGCCAGCAGCCCAGAGCGCGGCAGGGCTGGGGCCAACGTCCTGACTTTC.

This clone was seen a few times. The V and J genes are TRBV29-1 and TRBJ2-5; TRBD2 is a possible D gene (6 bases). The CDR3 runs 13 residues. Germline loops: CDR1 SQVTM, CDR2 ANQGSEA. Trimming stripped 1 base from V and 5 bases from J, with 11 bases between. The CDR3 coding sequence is TGCAGCGTTGAAGTGTTCGGGGGTGAGACCCAGTACTTC. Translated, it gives CSVEVFGGETQYF.

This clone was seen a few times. The CDR3: CASSPSSKGDTGELFF. The DNA for the CDR3 is TGTGCCAGCAGCCCCTCCAGTAAAGGGGACACCGGGGAGCTGTTTTTT. The chain recombines TRBV7-9 with TRBJ2-2; D perhaps matches TRBD1 (5 bases). The length of the CDR3 is 16 residues. Germline lookup yields CDR1 SEHNR and CDR2 FQNEAQ (reference sequence). The ends were cut back, 5 bases at V and 3 bases at J, with 16 bases in the middle. Complete variable domain (other parts from reference TRBV7-9 and TRBJ2-2): DTGVSQNPRHKITKRGQNVTFRCDPISEHNRLYWYRQTLGQGPEFLTYFQNEAQLEKSRLLSDRFSAERPKGSFSTLEIQRTEQGDSAMYLCASSPSSKGDTGELFFGEGSRLTVL.

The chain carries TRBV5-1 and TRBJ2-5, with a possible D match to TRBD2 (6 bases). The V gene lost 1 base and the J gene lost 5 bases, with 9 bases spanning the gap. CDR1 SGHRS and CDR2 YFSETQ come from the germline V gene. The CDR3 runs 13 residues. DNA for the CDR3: TGCGCCAGCAGCTTGACTAGCCGGGAGACCCAGTACTTC. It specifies CASSLTSRETQYF. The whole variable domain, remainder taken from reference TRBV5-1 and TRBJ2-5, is KAGVTQTPRYLIKTRGQQVTLSCSPISGHRSVSWYQQTPGQGLQFLFEYFSETQRNKGNFPGRFSGRQFSNSRSEMNVSTLELGDSALYLCASSLTSRETQYFGPGTRLLVL.

CDR3 region: CASRNYTGRGYTF. The CDR3 region has the DNA TGTGCCAGTAGGAACTACACAGGGAGGGGCTACACCTTC. The rearrangement joins TRBV19 to TRBJ1-2; D may be TRBD1 (6 bases). Germline V gene data show CDR1 as LNHDA and CDR2 as SQIVND (reference sequence). This CDR3 is 13 amino acids long. The germline V and J ends were trimmed by 6 bases and 8 bases, with 16 bases remaining between them.

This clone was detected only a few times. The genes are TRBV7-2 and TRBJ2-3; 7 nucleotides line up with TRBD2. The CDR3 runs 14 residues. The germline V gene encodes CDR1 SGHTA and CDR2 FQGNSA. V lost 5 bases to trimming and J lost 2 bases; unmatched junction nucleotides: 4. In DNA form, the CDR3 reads TGTGCCAGCAGCAGGGGACTAAACACAGATACGCAGTATTTT. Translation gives CASSRGLNTDTQYF.

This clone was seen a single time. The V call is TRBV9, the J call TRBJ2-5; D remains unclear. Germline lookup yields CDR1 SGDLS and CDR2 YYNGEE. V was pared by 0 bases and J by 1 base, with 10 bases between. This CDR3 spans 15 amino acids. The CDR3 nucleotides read TGTGCCAGCAGCGTAGCTCTGGGGATCCAAGAGACCCAGTACTTC. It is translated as CASSVALGIQETQYF.